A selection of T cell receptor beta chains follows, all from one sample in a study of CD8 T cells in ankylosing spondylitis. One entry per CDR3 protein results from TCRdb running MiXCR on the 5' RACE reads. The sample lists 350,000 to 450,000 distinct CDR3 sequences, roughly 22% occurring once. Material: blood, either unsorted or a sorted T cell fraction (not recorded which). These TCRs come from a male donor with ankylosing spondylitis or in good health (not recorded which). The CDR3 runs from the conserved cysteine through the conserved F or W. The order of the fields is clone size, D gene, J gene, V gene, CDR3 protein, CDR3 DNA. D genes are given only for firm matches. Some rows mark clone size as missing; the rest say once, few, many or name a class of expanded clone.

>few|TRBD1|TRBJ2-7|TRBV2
CASMTGQGLPYEQYF
TGTGCCAGCATGACGGGACAGGGGCTTCCCTACGAGCAGTACTTC
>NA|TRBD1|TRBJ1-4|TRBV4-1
CASSQGGTVSNEKLFF
TGCGCCAGCAGCCAAGGGGGGACAGTTTCTAATGAAAAACTGTTTTTT
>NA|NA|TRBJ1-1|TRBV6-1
CASSEAGLYTEAFF
TGTGCCAGCAGTGAAGCGGGGCTATACACTGAAGCTTTCTTT
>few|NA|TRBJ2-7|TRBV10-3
CAISEFWRGRSYEQYF
TGTGCCATCAGTGAGTTCTGGCGGGGGCGCTCCTACGAGCAGTACTTC
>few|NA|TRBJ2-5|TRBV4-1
CASSPTVSSLETQYF
TGCGCCAGCAGCCCGACAGTGAGCTCACTAGAGACCCAGTACTTC
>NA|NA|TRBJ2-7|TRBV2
CASSEVGAGLASYEQYF
TGTGCCAGCAGTGAAGTTGGTGCAGGACTGGCCTCCTACGAGCAGTACTTC
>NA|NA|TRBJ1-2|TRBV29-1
CSVDSGSAVEGYTF
TGCAGCGTTGACTCCGGCAGCGCGGTGGAAGGCTACACCTTC
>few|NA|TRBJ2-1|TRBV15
CATSAPGRRPGEQFF
TGTGCCACCAGCGCTCCGGGACGCCGACCAGGAGAGCAGTTCTTC
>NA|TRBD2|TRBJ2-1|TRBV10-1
CASSESLAGERHNEQFF
TGCGCCAGCAGTGAGTCTCTAGCGGGGGAGAGACACAATGAGCAGTTCTTC
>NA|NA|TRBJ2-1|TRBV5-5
CASSLVRDYNEQFF
TGTGCCAGCAGCTTGGTCAGGGACTACAATGAGCAGTTCTTC
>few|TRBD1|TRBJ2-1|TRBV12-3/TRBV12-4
CASSTTDRGNYNEQFF
TGTGCCAGCAGTACGACGGACAGGGGGAACTACAATGAGCAGTTCTTC
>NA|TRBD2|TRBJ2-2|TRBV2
CASGFGAAGWFSGTGELFF
TGTGCCAGCGGTTTCGGTGCAGCGGGGTGGTTTTCTGGAACCGGGGAGCTGTTTTTT
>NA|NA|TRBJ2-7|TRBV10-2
CASSDPPTAQQYF
TGCGCCAGCAGTGACCCCCCGACAGCTCAGCAGTACTTC
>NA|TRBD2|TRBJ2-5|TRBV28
CASSSPPSGEETQYF
TGTGCCAGCAGTTCCCCGCCCAGCGGGGAAGAGACCCAGTACTTC
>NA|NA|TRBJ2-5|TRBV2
CASGSRPQETQYF
TGTGCCAGCGGGTCCCGGCCCCAAGAGACCCAGTACTTC
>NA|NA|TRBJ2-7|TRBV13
CASSPRHWDGAYEQYF
TGTGCCAGCAGCCCACGACACTGGGACGGCGCCTACGAGCAGTACTTC
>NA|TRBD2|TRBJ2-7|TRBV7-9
CASSLPSGVSYEQYF
TGTGCCAGCAGCTTACCCAGCGGGGTCTCCTACGAGCAGTACTTC
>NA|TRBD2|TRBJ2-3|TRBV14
CASSQEGLVADTQYF
TGTGCCAGCAGCCAAGAAGGACTAGTCGCAGATACGCAGTATTTT
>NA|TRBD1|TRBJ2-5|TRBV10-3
CAISGGQVGEEETQYF
TGTGCCATCAGCGGAGGACAGGTCGGAGAGGAAGAGACCCAGTACTTC
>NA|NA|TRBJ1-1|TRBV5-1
CASSLIEPEMNTEAFF
TGCGCCAGCAGCTTGATTGAACCGGAGATGAACACTGAAGCTTTCTTT
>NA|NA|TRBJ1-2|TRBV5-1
CASSMDPGGYGYTF
TGCGCCAGCAGCATGGACCCGGGGGGCTATGGCTACACCTTC
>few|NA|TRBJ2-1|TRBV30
CAWSSVGKNEQFF
TGTGCCTGGAGTAGTGTCGGTAAGAATGAGCAGTTCTTC
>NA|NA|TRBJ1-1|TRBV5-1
CASSRYGPTEMNTEAFF
TGCGCCAGCAGCCGATACGGACCGACTGAAATGAACACTGAAGCTTTCTTT
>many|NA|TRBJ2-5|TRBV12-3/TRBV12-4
CASSLAASQETQYF
TGTGCCAGCAGTTTAGCAGCAAGTCAAGAGACCCAGTACTTC
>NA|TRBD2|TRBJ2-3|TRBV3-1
CASSQREAGGPYDTDTQYF
TGTGCCAGCAGCCAAAGGGAAGCGGGGGGTCCCTATGACACAGATACGCAGTATTTT
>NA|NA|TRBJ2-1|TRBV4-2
CASSQDFPERVHNEQFF
TGTGCCAGCAGCCAAGATTTCCCGGAGAGAGTCCACAATGAGCAGTTCTTC
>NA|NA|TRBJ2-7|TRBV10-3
CAIRDGRTSYEQYF
TGTGCCATCAGGGATGGACGGACTTCCTACGAGCAGTACTTC
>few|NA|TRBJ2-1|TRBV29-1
CSVEENRVEQFF
TGCAGCGTTGAAGAAAACCGGGTTGAGCAGTTCTTC
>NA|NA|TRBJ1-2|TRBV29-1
CSVVTGTVYGYTF
TGCAGCGTCGTGACCGGGACGGTGTATGGCTACACCTTC
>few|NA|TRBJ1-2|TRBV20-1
CGWGVNYGYTF
TGCGGGTGGGGCGTTAACTATGGCTACACCTTC
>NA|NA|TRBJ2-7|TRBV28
CASRLPDLSYEQYF
TGTGCCAGCAGACTCCCGGACCTCTCCTACGAGCAGTACTTC
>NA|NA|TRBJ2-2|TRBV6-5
CASSYASTGELFF
TGTGCCAGCAGTTACGCCAGTACCGGGGAGCTGTTTTTT
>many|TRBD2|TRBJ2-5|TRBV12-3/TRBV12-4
CASSFTLAGAQETQYF
TGTGCCAGCAGTTTTACACTAGCGGGGGCCCAAGAGACCCAGTACTTC
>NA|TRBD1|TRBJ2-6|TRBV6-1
CASRPTGAGANVLTF
TGTGCCAGCAGGCCGACAGGGGCCGGGGCCAACGTCCTGACTTTC
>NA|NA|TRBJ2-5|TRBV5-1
CASSWRAIYETQYF
TGCGCCAGCAGCTGGCGGGCTATTTATGAGACCCAGTACTTC
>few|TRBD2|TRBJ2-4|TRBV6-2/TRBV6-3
CASSYSNPLAGGLRAKNIQYF
TGTGCCAGCAGTTACTCCAACCCACTAGCGGGGGGGCTTAGGGCCAAAAACATTCAGTACTTC
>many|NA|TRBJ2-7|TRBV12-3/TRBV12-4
CASSPGGLSYEQYF
TGTGCCAGCAGCCCCGGAGGGCTCTCCTACGAGCAGTACTTC
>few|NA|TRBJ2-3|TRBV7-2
CASSSLGGPSTDTQYF
TGTGCCAGCAGCTCCCTTGGCGGACCTAGCACAGATACGCAGTATTTT
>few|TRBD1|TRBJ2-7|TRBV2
CASSEPRPGQGSSYEQYF
TGTGCCAGCAGTGAACCCCGCCCCGGACAGGGGAGCTCCTACGAGCAGTACTTC
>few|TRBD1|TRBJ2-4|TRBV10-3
CAISSSPQGDKNIQYF
TGTGCCATCAGTTCCTCCCCACAGGGGGACAAAAACATTCAGTACTTC
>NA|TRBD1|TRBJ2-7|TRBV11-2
CASSHWTGDYEQYF
TGTGCCAGCAGCCACTGGACAGGGGACTACGAGCAGTACTTC
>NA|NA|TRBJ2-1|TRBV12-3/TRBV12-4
CASSLGTTYNEQFF
TGTGCCAGCAGTTTGGGGACAACTTACAATGAGCAGTTCTTC
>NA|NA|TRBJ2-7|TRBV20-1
CSAGDYEQYF
TGCAGTGCTGGGGACTACGAGCAGTACTTC
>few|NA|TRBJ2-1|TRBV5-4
CASSLGAGSSYNEQFF
TGTGCCAGCAGCTTGGGTGCGGGCAGCTCCTACAATGAGCAGTTCTTC
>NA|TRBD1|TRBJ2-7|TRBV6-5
CASSYLGQGFYEQYF
TGTGCCAGCAGTTACCTCGGACAGGGGTTCTACGAGCAGTACTTC
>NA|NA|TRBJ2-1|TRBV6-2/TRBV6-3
CASSYWGTSSYNEQFF
TGTGCCAGCAGTTACTGGGGGACAAGCTCCTACAATGAGCAGTTCTTC
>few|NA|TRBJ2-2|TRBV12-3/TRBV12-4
CASSSSHWSSSTGELFF
TGTGCCAGCAGTTCTTCCCATTGGAGCAGCTCCACCGGGGAGCTGTTTTTT
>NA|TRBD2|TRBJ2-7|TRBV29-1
CSVRTSGSYEQYF
TGCAGCGTCCGGACTAGCGGCTCCTACGAGCAGTACTTC
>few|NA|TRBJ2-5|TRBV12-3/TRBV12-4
CASRHQETQYF
TGTGCCAGCAGACACCAAGAGACCCAGTACTTC
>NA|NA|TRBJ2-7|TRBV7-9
CASSVGRSSYEQYF
TGTGCCAGCAGCGTAGGCAGGAGCTCCTACGAGCAGTACTTC
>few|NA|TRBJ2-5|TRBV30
CAWEGDEGSQYF
TGTGCCTGGGAGGGGGACGAAGGGTCCCAGTACTTC
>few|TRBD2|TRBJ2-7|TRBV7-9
CASSFGLASEQYF
TGTGCCAGCAGCTTCGGACTAGCGAGTGAGCAGTACTTC
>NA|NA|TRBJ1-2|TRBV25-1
CASSEFRTGFYGYTF
TGTGCCAGCAGTGAATTCAGGACCGGCTTCTATGGCTACACCTTC
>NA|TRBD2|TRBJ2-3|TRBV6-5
CASSYGLVSQPTDTQYF
TGTGCCAGCAGTTACGGACTAGTTAGTCAGCCGACAGATACGCAGTATTTT
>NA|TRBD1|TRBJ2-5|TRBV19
CASSMGQGWETQYF
TGTGCCAGTAGCATGGGACAGGGTTGGGAGACCCAGTACTTC
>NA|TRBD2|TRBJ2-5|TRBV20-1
CSAPYGGETQYF
TGCAGTGCCCCCTACGGGGGGGAGACCCAGTACTTC
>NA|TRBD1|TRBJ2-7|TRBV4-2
CASSQGTGPYEQYF
TGTGCCAGCAGCCAGGGGACAGGGCCCTACGAGCAGTACTTC